Each of the 26 T cell receptor beta chains below was sequenced from the same sample in a study of CD8+CD57+ T cells in acquired aplastic anemia. According to the study, genomic DNA was the template for TCR beta VDJ and CDR3 profiling. TCRdb re-called the reads through MiXCR, storing one row per CDR3 protein. The sample lists approximately 130,000 distinct CDR3 sequences; 50% to 60% were seen once. The patients chosen for sequencing had shown expansion of CD8+CD57+ cells (detected by flow cytometry). The sequencing input was sorted CD4+, CD8+, or CD8+CD57+ T cells (not recorded which) from PBMCs. The receptors derive from a human donor with aplastic anemia.

This chain joins TRBV2 and TRBJ1-2; D ambiguous. V was clipped by 5 bases and J by 5 bases, with 12 bases between them. Per the germline V gene, CDR1 is SNHLY and CDR2 is FYNNEI. This CDR3 is 13 amino acids long. The CDR3 DNA sequence: TGTGCCAGCAGTTCAGACTCTGAGTATGGCTACACCTTC. Amino acid sequence: CASSSDSEYGYTF.

This clonotype was observed a few times. The chain links TRBV2 to TRBJ2-1; D is unresolved. The V end lost 7 bases, the J end lost 5 bases, and 6 bases lay between the germline ends. The germline gives CDR1 SNHLY, CDR2 FYNNEI. The CDR3 consists of 11 residues. Here the CDR3 reads CASTWNNEQFF. CDR3 DNA: TGTGCCAGCACTTGGAACAATGAGCAGTTCTTC.

This clonotype was counted a single time. The V call is TRBV2, the J call TRBJ1-5; D is unclear. Germline V gene lookup returns CDR1 SNHLY and CDR2 FYNNEI. The CDR3 spans 15 residues. The V end was cut by 5 bases, the J end by 1 base, with 12 bases between. As DNA, the CDR3 is TGTGCCAGCAGTTTTGCGGGGAGCAGCAATCAGCCCCAGCATTTT. Encoded protein: CASSFAGSSNQPQHF.

This chain links TRBV10-3 with TRBJ2-7; possible D gene TRBD1, 5 bases. Germline V gene lookup returns CDR1 ENHRY and CDR2 SYGVKD. Trimming left V 7 bases short and J 0 bases short, with 10 bases between. The CDR3 has 13 residues. CDR3 bases: TGTGCCATCAAGGACACCGACTCCTACGAGCAGTACTTC. Residues: CAIKDTDSYEQYF.

V is TRBV24-1 and J is TRBJ2-1, with TRBD1 as a possible D gene (6 bases). Deletions cut 2 bases from V and 4 bases from J, with 8 bases between. This CDR3 has 14 amino acids. Germline loops: CDR1 KGHDR, CDR2 SFDVKD. The CDR3: CATSDWDKYNEQFF. The DNA of the CDR3 is TGTGCCACCAGTGATTGGGACAAGTACAATGAGCAGTTCTTC.

The rearrangement uses TRBV11-2 and TRBJ2-1; D is unclear. The V gene lost 5 bases and the J gene lost 3 bases, with 11 bases spanning the gap. Per the germline V gene, CDR1 is SGHAT and CDR2 is FQNNGV. The CDR3 has 14 amino acids. CDR3: CASSPPQSYNEQFF. The CDR3 DNA reads TGTGCCAGCAGCCCCCCCCAGAGCTACAATGAGCAGTTCTTC. The full variable domain, rest sourced from reference TRBV11-2 and TRBJ2-1, is EAGVAQSPRYKIIEKRQSVAFWCNPISGHATLYWYQQILGQGPKLLIQFQNNGVVDDSQLPKDRFSAERLKGVDSTLKIQPAKLEDSAVYLCASSPPQSYNEQFFGPGTRLTVL.

This clonotype was seen many times. The chain uses TRBV4-2 and TRBJ2-4; D remains unclear. The germline V gene encodes CDR1 LGHNA and CDR2 YNFKEQ. This CDR3 contains 15 residues. V shed 3 bases and J shed 6 bases, with 15 bases lying between them. The CDR3 bases are TGTGCCAGCAGCCATCGAGCCGCTAGAGCAAACATTCAGTACTTC. The encoded protein is CASSHRAARANIQYF.

The chain couples TRBV19 to TRBJ1-1; TRBD1 agrees at 7 bases. CDR1 LNHDA and CDR2 SQIVND come from the germline V gene (reference sequence). The CDR3 has 13 residues. V shed 6 bases and J 8 bases; nucleotides not matched to a gene: 9. The CDR3 loop reads CASRLGTELEAFF. The DNA of the CDR3 is TGTGCCAGTAGATTAGGGACAGAACTAGAAGCTTTCTTT.

The chain recombines TRBV25-1 with TRBJ1-6; possible D gene TRBD1, 5 bases. The CDR3 spans 13 residues. Per germline, CDR1 MGHDK and CDR2 SYGVNS. Between the trimmed V and J ends, which lost 5 bases and 7 bases, there was a span of 9 bases. The DNA for the CDR3 is TGTGCCAGCAGTACAGCAGGGAATTCACCCCTCCACTTT. This sequence encodes CASSTAGNSPLHF.

This clonotype was seen a single time. The chain links TRBV20-1 to TRBJ2-5, with D tentatively TRBD1 or TRBD2 (6 bases each). There are 15 residues in the CDR3. V lost 5 bases, J lost 1 base, and 17 bases lay in between. Germline V lookup: CDR1 DFQATT, CDR2 SNEGSKA (reference sequence). CDR3 in DNA: TGCAGTGCTGAGGGGGGTGGGACAATCCAAGAGACCCAGTACTTC. Protein: CSAEGGGTIQETQYF.

This clonotype was recorded at least ten times. This may stem from a read error, because a much larger clone lies one nucleotide away. The CDR3 spells CAISLPEEGTQCF. The CDR3 DNA reads as TGTGCCATCAGTCTACCGGAGGAGGGGACCCAGTGCTTC. V gene TRBV10-3 combines with J gene TRBJ2-5; TRBD2 might be the D (6 bases). From germline, CDR1 is ENHRY and CDR2 SYGVKD. This CDR3 contains 13 residues.

This clonotype was counted only a few times. The chain links TRBV24-1 to TRBJ2-2; 8 nucleotides match TRBD2. This CDR3 contains 12 residues. In germline, CDR1 is KGHDR, CDR2 SFDVKD. The trim removed 10 bases at V and 3 bases at J, leaving 0 bases unmatched. Written as DNA, the CDR3 is TGTGCCACTAGCGGGGACACCGGGGAGCTGTTTTTT. As protein: CATSGDTGELFF.

The rearrangement uses TRBV15 and TRBJ1-1, with 8 bases aligning to TRBD1. Germline CDR1 and CDR2: LNHNV and YYDKDF (reference sequence). The CDR3 loop spans 16 amino acids. Unmatched junction bases numbered 4, after V lost 0 bases and J lost 1 base. The CDR3: CATSRDGGQGNTEAFF. Here the CDR3 DNA reads TGTGCCACCAGCAGAGATGGTGGACAGGGGAACACTGAAGCTTTCTTT.

Only a few counts were recorded for this clonotype. This chain joins TRBV27 and TRBJ1-1; no firm D call. CDR1 is MNHEY and CDR2 is SMNVEV in the germline V gene (reference sequence). Trimming shortened V by 3 bases and J by 1 base, and 9 bases separated the two germline ends. CDR3 length equals 14 residues. The CDR3 bases are TGTGCCAGCAGTTTGGTTCGGCAGAACACTGAAGCTTTCTTT. The encoded protein is CASSLVRQNTEAFF.

The chain is built from TRBV19 and TRBJ2-1; D remains unclear. Germline V lookup: CDR1 LNHDA, CDR2 SQIVND (reference sequence). V lost 1 base and J 4 bases, leaving 14 bases between the germline ends. The CDR3 length is 16 residues. DNA of the CDR3: TGTGCCAGTAGTATAGGTGCACCCTTCGGGTACAATGAGCAGTTCTTC. Its translation is CASSIGAPFGYNEQFF.

The chain is built from TRBV11-2 and TRBJ2-7; no reliable D call. The CDR3 extends over 15 amino acids. Deletions cut 6 bases from V and 3 bases from J, with 18 bases between. Germline CDR1 reads SGHAT; CDR2 reads FQNNGV. The CDR3 sequence is CASSSQMDGRYEQYF. CDR3 nucleotides: TGTGCCAGCAGTTCCCAAATGGACGGGCGCTACGAGCAGTACTTC.

The chain couples TRBV24-1 to TRBJ1-5, with D possibly matching TRBD1 (6 bases). CDR3 length equals 16 residues. V was cut by 4 bases and J by 2 bases, with 14 bases left in between. Per the germline V gene, CDR1 is KGHDR and CDR2 is SFDVKD. The CDR3 here is CATSETGSIGNQPQHF. The CDR3 coding sequence is TGTGCCACCAGTGAAACAGGGAGTATCGGCAATCAGCCCCAGCATTTT.

The chain couples TRBV11-3 to TRBJ2-3; D is uncertain. This CDR3 is 12 amino acids long. V was cut by 5 bases and J by 6 bases, with 9 bases left in between. Germline-derived CDR1 and CDR2 are SGHNT and YENEEA. The CDR3 reads CASSPFRDTQYF. CDR3 DNA: TGTGCCAGCAGCCCCTTTAGGGATACGCAGTATTTT.

The CDR3 here is CASSGVVGGTQYF. In DNA, the CDR3 is TGTGCCAGCAGTGGCGTCGTGGGGGGTACGCAGTATTTT. This chain links TRBV6-4 with TRBJ2-3; tentative D call: TRBD2 (6 bases). There are 13 residues in the CDR3. With 4 bases removed from V and 8 bases from J, the gap between germline ends came to 13 bases. Germline V lookup: CDR1 MRHNA, CDR2 SNTAGT.

This chain joins TRBV2 and TRBJ1-3, with D possibly being TRBD1 (5 bases). The CDR3 is 15 amino acids. CDR1 is SNHLY and CDR2 is FYNNEI in the germline V gene. Deletions cut 6 bases from V and 0 bases from J, with 12 bases between. The CDR3 protein is CASSKGRGSGNTIYF. Here the CDR3 DNA reads TGTGCCAGCAGCAAGGGACGGGGCTCTGGAAACACCATATATTTT.

This clonotype has a count of ten or more. V gene TRBV4-1 combines with J gene TRBJ1-6; no definite D call. Trimming took 0 bases from V and 10 from J, leaving 13 bases between them. Germline V lookup: CDR1 MGHRA, CDR2 YSYEKL. This CDR3 has 15 residues. CDR3: CASSQERRLVSPLHF. CDR3 DNA: TGCGCCAGCAGCCAAGAGCGCAGGCTAGTCTCACCCCTCCACTTT.

The rearrangement uses TRBV15 and TRBJ1-1; D unresolved. The CDR3 covers 12 residues. Germline lookup yields CDR1 LNHNV and CDR2 YYDKDF (reference sequence). Trimming removed 9 bases at V and 1 base at J, with 9 bases between. This CDR3 reads CATNVGNTEAFF. The CDR3 region has the DNA TGTGCCACGAATGTCGGGAACACTGAAGCTTTCTTT. Variable domain in full (rest from reference TRBV15 and TRBJ1-1): DAMVIQNPRYQVTQFGKPVTLSCSQTLNHNVMYWYQQKSSQAPKLLFHYYDKDFNNEADTPDNFQSRRPNTSFCFLDIRSPGLGDTAMYLCATNVGNTEAFFGQGTRLTVV.

This rearrangement joins TRBV11-2 to TRBJ2-3, with 11 bases lining up with TRBD2. CDR1 SGHAT and CDR2 FQNNGV come from the germline V gene. The V and J ends lost 3 bases and 5 bases, in that order; junction bases with no gene match: 13. This CDR3 is built from 18 residues. The CDR3 nucleotides read TGTGCCAGCAGCTTGTTTGGGCTAGCGGGGGGACAGGGAGATACGCAGTATTTT. Its translation: CASSLFGLAGGQGDTQYF.

This clonotype was recorded many times. V usage is TRBV15 and J usage is TRBJ2-7, with 11 bases aligning to TRBD1. CDR1 is LNHNV, CDR2 YYDKDF, per germline (reference sequence). The length of the CDR3 is 20 residues. Trimming took 5 bases from V and 2 from J; bases not matched to a gene: 20. CDR3 bases: TGTGCCACCAGCCCGACGACGGCCGGGACAGGGGGATTACCAGCCTACGAGCAGTACTTC. It encodes CATSPTTAGTGGLPAYEQYF.

The chain recombines TRBV15 with TRBJ2-7, with a tentative D call TRBD2 (5 bases). The V gene's germline CDR1 is LNHNV and CDR2 YYDKDF (reference sequence). The CDR3 is made up of 13 amino acids. V was shortened by 1 base and J by 6 bases, with 10 bases between the two germline ends. The CDR3 DNA sequence: TGTGCCACCAGCAGAGGAGGGATCCGCGAGCAGTACTTC. It encodes CATSRGGIREQYF.

The chain is built from TRBV10-2 and TRBJ1-2, with unresolved D. The CDR3 consists of 13 residues. Deletions cut 2 bases from V and 1 base from J, with 5 bases between. Germline CDR1 and CDR2: WSHSY and SAAADI. The CDR3 spells CASSERSNYGYTF. CDR3 bases: TGCGCCAGCAGTGAGAGGAGTAACTATGGCTACACCTTC.